A selection of T cell receptor beta chains follows, all from one sample in a study of cytomegalovirus exposure and HLA in healthy donors. Sequenced by immunoSEQ multiplex PCR; TCRdb stores in-frame clones only, minus some. Here the sample spans about 89,000 clones, 64% being singletons. Sequenced: PBMCs. The receptors originated from a human donor in good health. CDR3s include the opening cysteine and the closing phenylalanine or tryptophan. A D gene is named only where the DNA matches it firmly. Clone size is shown for a subset of rows, as once, few, many or a class of expanded clone.

D	V	J	size	CDR3	DNA
NA	TRBV7-9	TRBJ1-1	once	CASSSSGLTTEAFF	TGTGCCAGCAGTTCCAGTGGACTCACCACTGAAGCTTTCTTT
NA	TRBV13	TRBJ1-2	NA	CASSSPDMVGYTF	TGTGCCAGCAGCTCACCTGACATGGTTGGCTACACCTTC
TRBD2	TRBV6-5	TRBJ2-1	NA	CASKGLAGHNEQFF	TGTGCCAGTAAAGGACTAGCGGGGCACAATGAGCAGTTCTTC
TRBD1	TRBV5-6	TRBJ1-2	NA	CASSLTAGTGDYGYTF	TGTGCCAGCAGCTTAACCGCCGGGACAGGGGACTATGGCTACACCTTC
TRBD1	TRBV5-5	TRBJ1-1	NA	CASSPRDRGAAFF	TGTGCCAGCAGCCCCCGGGACAGGGGGGCTGCTTTCTTT
TRBD1	TRBV11-1	TRBJ1-1	few	CASSSGQGFTEAFF	TGTGCCAGCAGCTCAGGACAGGGGTTCACTGAAGCTTTCTTT
TRBD2	TRBV7-2	TRBJ2-5	NA	CASSLGRSGRLNQETQYF	TGTGCCAGCAGCTTAGGTCGTAGCGGGCGGCTAAACCAAGAGACCCAGTACTTC
NA	TRBV2	TRBJ1-3	NA	CASSGQVGNTIYF	TGTGCGAGCTCAGGCCAGGTCGGAAACACCATATATTTT
NA	TRBV9	TRBJ2-1	NA	CASSVVGGGHEQFF	TGTGCCAGCAGCGTAGTAGGCGGTGGCCATGAGCAGTTCTTC
NA	TRBV7-9	TRBJ1-1	few	CASSFPKSGSRLRPEAFF	TGTGCCAGCAGCTTTCCAAAATCCGGGTCTCGTTTGAGACCTGAAGCTTTCTTT
NA	TRBV27	TRBJ1-4	few	CASSAWANEKLFF	TGTGCCAGCAGTGCTTGGGCAAATGAAAAACTGTTTTTT
NA	TRBV7-2	TRBJ1-6	NA	CASSLYNSPLHF	TGTGCCAGCAGCCTCTATAATTCACCCCTCCACTTT
TRBD2	TRBV7-2	TRBJ2-3	NA	CASSPDSRGGRNTQYF	TGTGCCAGCAGCCCGGACTCACGGGGGGGCCGGAATACGCAGTATTTT
TRBD1	TRBV4-2	TRBJ2-2	NA	CASSLRQGSAGELFF	TGTGCCAGCAGCCTGAGACAGGGGTCGGCCGGGGAGCTGTTTTTT
NA	TRBV4-2	TRBJ2-7	NA	CASSQDSASDEQYF	TGTGCCAGCAGCCAAGACTCTGCTAGCGACGAGCAGTACTTC
TRBD1	TRBV7-2	TRBJ1-2	NA	CASNPGGRGRIYGYTF	TGTGCCAGCAATCCCGGGGGCAGGGGGAGAATCTATGGCTACACCTTC
NA	TRBV7-6	TRBJ1-1	NA	CASSSQQGMGEAFF	TGTGCCAGCAGCTCCCAACAGGGTATGGGTGAAGCTTTCTTT
TRBD1	TRBV7-8	TRBJ2-7	NA	CASGSRQGRYEQYF	TGTGCCAGCGGATCGCGACAGGGTCGGTACGAGCAGTACTTC
NA	TRBV30	TRBJ2-7	NA	CAWRKGGPYEQYF	TGTGCCTGGAGGAAGGGGGGGCCCTACGAGCAGTACTTC
TRBD1	TRBV29-1	TRBJ1-1	few	CSVRTGGQVSEAFF	TGCAGCGTTAGGACAGGGGGCCAGGTGAGTGAAGCTTTCTTT
NA	TRBV5-4	TRBJ2-7	NA	CASSLETATYEQYF	TGTGCCAGCAGCTTGGAGACAGCAACCTACGAGCAGTACTTC
TRBD2	TRBV6-1	TRBJ2-5	NA	CASSDRGLAGEETQYF	TGTGCCAGCAGTGATCGAGGACTAGCGGGGGAAGAGACCCAGTACTTC
TRBD1	TRBV7-8	TRBJ2-1	NA	CASSGPTGINEQFF	TGTGCCAGCAGCGGACCGACAGGGATCAATGAGCAGTTCTTC
TRBD1	TRBV9	TRBJ1-1	once	CASSGQGAATEAFF	TGTGCCAGCAGCGGACAGGGGGCAGCGACTGAAGCTTTCTTT
NA	TRBV5-1	TRBJ2-5	many	CASRAFPRQETQYF	TGCGCCAGCAGGGCTTTTCCCCGCCAAGAGACCCAGTACTTC
NA	TRBV4-2	TRBJ2-5	NA	CASSQGGGGNQETQYF	TGTGCCAGCAGCCAAGGGGGAGGGGGGAACCAAGAGACCCAGTACTTC
NA	TRBV5-4	TRBJ1-4	NA	CASSLDGGLGEKLFF	TGTGCCAGCAGCTTGGACGGGGGGCTGGGTGAAAAACTGTTTTTT
NA	TRBV6-6	TRBJ1-3	NA	CAIGSSGNTIYF	TGTGCCATCGGGAGCTCTGGAAACACCATATATTTT
TRBD2	TRBV4-3	TRBJ2-7	NA	CASSQGLAGAYEQYF	TGCGCCAGCAGCCAAGGACTAGCGGGGGCCTACGAGCAGTACTTC
TRBD1	TRBV15	TRBJ1-4	few	CATRRGQGRGKLFF	TGTGCCACCAGGAGGGGACAGGGCAGAGGAAAACTGTTTTTT
NA	TRBV12-5	TRBJ2-3	NA	CASGLAGLRTDTQYF	TGTGCTAGTGGTTTGGCAGGACTCCGCACAGATACGCAGTATTTT
TRBD2	TRBV5-6	TRBJ2-3	once	CASSLEERGGTDTQYF	TGTGCCAGCAGCTTGGAGGAGCGGGGGGGCACAGATACGCAGTATTTT
NA	TRBV6-6	TRBJ1-5	few	CASRQGRGNQPQHF	TGTGCCAGCAGACAGGGTAGGGGCAATCAGCCCCAGCATTTT
NA	TRBV29-1	TRBJ1-1	NA	CSVEAYTEAFF	TGCAGCGTTGAGGCATACACTGAAGCTTTCTTT
TRBD1	TRBV6-5	TRBJ1-5	NA	CASSYSSGGDQPQHF	TGTGCCAGCAGTTACTCGTCAGGGGGCGATCAGCCCCAGCATTTT
TRBD1	TRBV7-8	TRBJ1-2	NA	CASSLVRARGPSNYGYTF	TGTGCCAGCAGCTTAGTAAGGGCCAGGGGGCCGTCTAACTATGGCTACACCTTC
TRBD2	TRBV6-5	TRBJ2-1	NA	CASSYRTSGGANEQFF	TGTGCCAGCAGTTACAGAACTAGCGGGGGGGCCAATGAGCAGTTCTTC
NA	TRBV10-3	TRBJ1-1	once	CAISSRGTEAFF	TGTGCCATCAGTAGCAGGGGCACTGAAGCTTTCTTT
TRBD1	TRBV2	TRBJ1-1	NA	CASRVLRTGGAQNTEAFF	TGTGCCAGCAGAGTTCTTCGGACAGGGGGCGCCCAGAACACTGAAGCTTTCTTT
NA	TRBV7-2	TRBJ2-7	NA	CASSLGGTYSYEQYF	TGTGCCAGCAGCTTAGGAGGGACTTACTCCTACGAGCAGTACTTC
TRBD1	TRBV2	TRBJ1-2	NA	CASKRQGLAYGYTF	TGTGCCAGCAAACGACAGGGGTTGGCCTATGGCTACACCTTC
NA	TRBV5-1	TRBJ2-1	NA	CASSLAPLAPPEQFF	TGCGCCAGCAGCTTGGCCCCCCTAGCGCCCCCTGAGCAGTTCTTC
TRBD2	TRBV4-1	TRBJ2-1	few	CASSPTGLAGGPMDNEQFF	TGCGCCAGCAGCCCCACTGGACTAGCGGGGGGGCCTATGGACAATGAGCAGTTCTTC
TRBD1	TRBV5-1	TRBJ1-3	NA	CASSSGQAKGFSGNTIYF	TGCGCCAGCAGCTCGGGACAGGCAAAGGGGTTCTCTGGAAACACCATATATTTT
NA	TRBV4-1	TRBJ1-5	once	CASSQDLQRNQPQHF	TGCGCCAGCAGCCAAGATTTACAGCGCAATCAGCCCCAGCATTTT
TRBD1	TRBV5-5	TRBJ1-5	NA	CASSVRTGYRSNQPQHF	TGTGCCAGCAGCGTCCGGACAGGGTATCGGAGCAATCAGCCCCAGCATTTT
TRBD1	TRBV4-1	TRBJ1-5	NA	CASSHPPAGQPDRPQHF	TGCGCCAGCAGCCATCCCCCCGCGGGACAGCCTGATAGGCCCCAGCATTTT
NA	TRBV7-9	TRBJ2-1	NA	CASSPQENEQFF	TGTGCCAGCAGCCCACAGGAGAATGAGCAGTTCTTC
NA	TRBV7-7	TRBJ2-5	NA	CASSFGGGRETQYF	TGTGCTAGCAGCTTTGGTGGGGGCAGGGAGACCCAGTACTTC
NA	TRBV9	TRBJ2-5	NA	CASSVESIGETQYF	TGTGCCAGCAGCGTAGAATCGATTGGCGAGACCCAGTACTTC
NA	TRBV6-1	TRBJ1-1	NA	CASNPSRFTEAFF	TGTGCCAGCAATCCCAGTCGTTTCACTGAAGCTTTCTTT
NA	TRBV6-5	TRBJ2-3	NA	CASGYSFSRDNTQYF	TGTGCCAGCGGTTACTCTTTTTCCAGGGATAATACGCAGTATTTT
NA	TRBV6-5	TRBJ1-2	NA	CASSNTGTTGYTF	TGTGCCAGCAGTAACACCGGGACAACAGGCTACACCTTC
TRBD2	TRBV4-1	TRBJ2-1	NA	CASSQELAGETDEQFF	TGCGCCAGCAGCCAAGAACTAGCGGGGGAGACGGATGAGCAGTTCTTC